A selection of T cell receptor beta chains follows, all from one sample in a study of blood T cell repertoires in COVID-19. Produced via immunoSEQ multiplex PCR; TCRdb's table is partial and in-frame only. The table lists under 300,000 clones, 70% to 90% of them singletons. The sample comprised PBMCs or T cells enriched from blood (not recorded which). These receptor sequences come from a woman aged 45-59 years who had recovered from COVID-19. CDR3s include the opening cysteine and the closing phenylalanine or tryptophan. Each record gives: CDR3 length, J gene, V gene, CDR3 protein.

CDR3 length: 15; J gene: TRBJ2-2; V gene: TRBV5-1; CDR3 protein: CASRVSGGNTGELFF
CDR3 length: 20; J gene: TRBJ1-1; V gene: TRBV28; CDR3 protein: CASSSVRHLGTGEWNTEAFF
CDR3 length: 14; J gene: TRBJ2-2; V gene: TRBV7-2; CDR3 protein: CASSKTTEGRELFF
CDR3 length: 13; J gene: TRBJ1-1; V gene: TRBV6-6; CDR3 protein: CASSTTRGTEAFF
CDR3 length: 16; J gene: TRBJ1-1; V gene: TRBV11-2; CDR3 protein: CASSLVGTGVKLEAFF
CDR3 length: 14; J gene: TRBJ1-2; V gene: TRBV3-1/TRBV3-2; CDR3 protein: CASSQDRGAYGYTF
CDR3 length: 9; J gene: TRBJ2-5; V gene: TRBV28; CDR3 protein: CAIQGTQYF
CDR3 length: 14; J gene: TRBJ2-3; V gene: TRBV6-5; CDR3 protein: CASMVASGTDTQYF
CDR3 length: 14; J gene: TRBJ1-2; V gene: TRBV20-1; CDR3 protein: CSASGGDRVAGYTF
CDR3 length: 14; J gene: TRBJ1-1; V gene: TRBV7-2; CDR3 protein: CASSLTTYRTEAFF
CDR3 length: 14; J gene: TRBJ1-6; V gene: TRBV28; CDR3 protein: CASASLTGFSPLHF
CDR3 length: 15; J gene: TRBJ2-2; V gene: TRBV7-6; CDR3 protein: CASSPGRLHTGELFF
CDR3 length: 15; J gene: TRBJ2-5; V gene: TRBV9; CDR3 protein: CASNLNSGPGETQYF
CDR3 length: 14; J gene: TRBJ1-5; V gene: TRBV18; CDR3 protein: CASSPGTGAQPQHF
CDR3 length: 13; J gene: TRBJ1-1; V gene: TRBV7-2; CDR3 protein: CASSWEVNTEAFF
CDR3 length: 15; J gene: TRBJ2-1; V gene: TRBV7-7; CDR3 protein: CASSPGTSGYNEQFF
CDR3 length: 15; J gene: TRBJ1-2; V gene: TRBV28; CDR3 protein: CASSQSPGQGNGYTF
CDR3 length: 13; J gene: TRBJ1-1; V gene: TRBV5-5; CDR3 protein: CASSPTGGPEAFF
CDR3 length: 13; J gene: TRBJ2-3; V gene: TRBV28; CDR3 protein: CASSLPSGDTQYF
CDR3 length: 15; J gene: TRBJ1-1; V gene: TRBV19; CDR3 protein: CASSWTGIMNTEAFF
CDR3 length: 13; J gene: TRBJ2-7; V gene: TRBV29-1; CDR3 protein: CSVRTGETYEQYF
CDR3 length: 17; J gene: TRBJ1-5; V gene: TRBV28; CDR3 protein: CASSLTPQWYSNQPQHF
CDR3 length: 14; J gene: TRBJ2-1; V gene: TRBV7-2; CDR3 protein: CASSLDGFGDEQFF
CDR3 length: 11; J gene: TRBJ1-4; V gene: TRBV29-1; CDR3 protein: CSARTDEKLFF
CDR3 length: 16; J gene: TRBJ2-1; V gene: TRBV25-1; CDR3 protein: CASSESAGGKNNEQFF
CDR3 length: 14; J gene: TRBJ2-3; V gene: TRBV5-4; CDR3 protein: CASSLEAGADTQYF
CDR3 length: 13; J gene: TRBJ2-3; V gene: TRBV27; CDR3 protein: CASSLTSSDTQYF
CDR3 length: 15; J gene: TRBJ2-2; V gene: TRBV5-1; CDR3 protein: CASSFWTGGVGELFF
CDR3 length: 16; J gene: TRBJ2-3; V gene: TRBV7-2; CDR3 protein: CASSLDGGGSSDTQYF
CDR3 length: 14; J gene: TRBJ1-5; V gene: TRBV3-1/TRBV3-2; CDR3 protein: CASSQDPLVQPQHF
CDR3 length: 15; J gene: TRBJ2-2; V gene: TRBV9; CDR3 protein: CASSARVSNTGELFF
CDR3 length: 16; J gene: TRBJ1-4; V gene: TRBV7-9; CDR3 protein: CASSPPRTKKSEKLFF
CDR3 length: 14; J gene: TRBJ2-1; V gene: TRBV7-2; CDR3 protein: CASSPEGGYNEQFF
CDR3 length: 16; J gene: TRBJ2-1; V gene: TRBV9; CDR3 protein: CASSVSSGGTQDEQFF
CDR3 length: 14; J gene: TRBJ2-5; V gene: TRBV18; CDR3 protein: CASSADSVQETQYF
CDR3 length: 18; J gene: TRBJ2-2; V gene: TRBV18; CDR3 protein: CASSPQTSGRTNTGELFF
CDR3 length: 13; J gene: TRBJ1-5; V gene: TRBV10-1; CDR3 protein: CASSEHVNQPQHF
CDR3 length: 17; J gene: TRBJ1-5; V gene: TRBV30; CDR3 protein: CAWSRTGGDPARISQHF
CDR3 length: 14; J gene: TRBJ2-2; V gene: TRBV30; CDR3 protein: CAWRVTGTAGELFF
CDR3 length: 17; J gene: TRBJ1-3; V gene: TRBV18; CDR3 protein: CASSPQGGRSSGNTIYF
CDR3 length: 19; J gene: TRBJ2-5; V gene: TRBV30; CDR3 protein: CAWSVEASGRAHPQETQYF
CDR3 length: 15; J gene: TRBJ2-6; V gene: TRBV28; CDR3 protein: CASGGLRSGANVLTF
CDR3 length: 14; J gene: TRBJ2-3; V gene: TRBV14; CDR3 protein: CASNGQGAIDTQYF
CDR3 length: 14; J gene: TRBJ1-1; V gene: TRBV3-1/TRBV3-2; CDR3 protein: CASSQEGVNTEAFF
CDR3 length: 15; J gene: TRBJ1-5; V gene: TRBV30; CDR3 protein: CAWSEQAISNQPQHF
CDR3 length: 15; J gene: TRBJ2-1; V gene: TRBV7-2; CDR3 protein: CASSITSGSFNEQFF
CDR3 length: 15; J gene: TRBJ2-2; V gene: TRBV19; CDR3 protein: CASTQAGGDTGELFF
CDR3 length: 15; J gene: TRBJ1-5; V gene: TRBV7-9; CDR3 protein: CASQWDREKNQPQHF
CDR3 length: 15; J gene: TRBJ1-3; V gene: TRBV5-1; CDR3 protein: CASSLDSRAGNTIYF
CDR3 length: 12; J gene: TRBJ2-4; V gene: TRBV12-3/TRBV12-4; CDR3 protein: CASTLAKNIQYF
CDR3 length: 13; J gene: TRBJ2-5; V gene: TRBV11-3; CDR3 protein: CASSRGVQETQYF
CDR3 length: 14; J gene: TRBJ2-3; V gene: TRBV30; CDR3 protein: CAWSGEFGTDTQYF
CDR3 length: 14; J gene: TRBJ2-3; V gene: TRBV6-2/TRBV6-3; CDR3 protein: CASSQRASTDTQYF
CDR3 length: 16; J gene: TRBJ1-2; V gene: TRBV10-3; CDR3 protein: CAISLGTGKTGNGYTF
CDR3 length: 16; J gene: TRBJ1-5; V gene: TRBV10-3; CDR3 protein: CAIRGGGDYSNQPQHF
CDR3 length: 10; J gene: TRBJ1-4; V gene: TRBV29-1; CDR3 protein: CSVAGEKLFF
CDR3 length: 17; J gene: TRBJ1-3; V gene: TRBV3-1/TRBV3-2; CDR3 protein: CASSQGETGGSGNTIYF